This T cell receptor beta chain was profiled in a study of T-cell memory formation after mild COVID-19. The overall study: The two donors had largely donor-specific TCR clusters.

General observations from the study: Clones contracting day 15 to 85 were balanced CD4/CD8; later expanders leaned CD4+.

This clonotype was seen at least ten times. Its specificity is not known. Germline loops: CDR1 MNHEY, CDR2 SVGEGT. V shed 6 bases, J shed 2 bases, and the junction held 6 bases outside the gene matches. CDR3 length equals 15 residues. In TCRdb, the 5' RACE reads were re-called with MiXCR into one record per CDR3 protein. The table shows fewer than 35,000 distinct CDR3 sequences, with 15% to 20% occurring only once. This rearrangement joins TRBV6-2 or TRBV6-3 to TRBJ2-7; 11 bases map to TRBD1. Sequencing was carried out using PBMCs or a T cell subset sorted from them (not recorded which). The clonotype originates from an adult who had mild COVID-19 (a few samples of this study predate the infection). Cell type and time point are not known. CDR3 sequence (DNA): TGTGCCAGCAGACCCGGGACAGGGGGGACCTACGAGCAGTACTTC. The encoded protein is CASRPGTGGTYEQYF.